This TCR beta chain was sequenced in a study of blood T cell repertoires in COVID-19. The assay was immunoSEQ multiplex PCR, and TCRdb's table has in-frame clones only and misses some. The sample includes 25,000 to 35,000 clones, roughly 87% of them seen just once. V shed 2 bases and J shed 5 bases, with 12 bases lying between them. In germline, CDR1 is MNHEY, CDR2 SVGAGI. The CDR3 is 14 amino acids. The clonotype originates from a man aged 55 to 70 with active COVID-19. V gene TRBV6-5 combines with J gene TRBJ1-1; a possible D gene is TRBD1 (6 bases). Sequenced sample: peripheral blood. The CDR3: CASSYKGGVTEAFF. CDR3 nucleotide sequence: TGTGCCAGCAGTTACAAGGGGGGGGTTACTGAAGCTTTCTTT.